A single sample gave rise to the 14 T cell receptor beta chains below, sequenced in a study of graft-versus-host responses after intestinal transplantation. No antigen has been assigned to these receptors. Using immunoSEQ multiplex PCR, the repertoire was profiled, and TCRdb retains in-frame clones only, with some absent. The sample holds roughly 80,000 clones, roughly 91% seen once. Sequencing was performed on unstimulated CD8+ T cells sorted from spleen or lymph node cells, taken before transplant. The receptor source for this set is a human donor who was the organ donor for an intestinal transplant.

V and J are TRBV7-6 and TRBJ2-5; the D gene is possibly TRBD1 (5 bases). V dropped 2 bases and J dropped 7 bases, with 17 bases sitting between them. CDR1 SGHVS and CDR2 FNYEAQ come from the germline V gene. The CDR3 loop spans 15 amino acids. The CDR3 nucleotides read TGTGCCAGCAGCTTACAGGGTGCTCTGAAGGGGACCCAGTACTTC. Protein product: CASSLQGALKGTQYF.

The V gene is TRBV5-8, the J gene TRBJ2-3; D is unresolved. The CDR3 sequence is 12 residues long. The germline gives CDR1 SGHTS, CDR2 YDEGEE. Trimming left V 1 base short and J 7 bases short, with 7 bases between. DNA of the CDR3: TGTGCCAGCAGCTTGCATAGGTATACGCAGTATTTT. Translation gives CASSLHRYTQYF.

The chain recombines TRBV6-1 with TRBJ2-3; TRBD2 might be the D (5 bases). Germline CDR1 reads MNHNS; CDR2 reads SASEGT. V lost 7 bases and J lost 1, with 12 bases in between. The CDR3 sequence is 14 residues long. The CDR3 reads CASTLLGGTDTQYF. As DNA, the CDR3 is TGTGCCAGCACCCTACTCGGGGGCACAGATACGCAGTATTTT.

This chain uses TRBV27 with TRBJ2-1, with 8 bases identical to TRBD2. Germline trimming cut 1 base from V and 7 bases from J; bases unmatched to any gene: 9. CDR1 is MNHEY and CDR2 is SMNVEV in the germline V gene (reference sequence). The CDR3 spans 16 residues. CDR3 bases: TGTGCCAGCAGTTTATTAGGAGCGGGGGTTGGTAATGAGCAGTTCTTC. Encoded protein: CASSLLGAGVGNEQFF.

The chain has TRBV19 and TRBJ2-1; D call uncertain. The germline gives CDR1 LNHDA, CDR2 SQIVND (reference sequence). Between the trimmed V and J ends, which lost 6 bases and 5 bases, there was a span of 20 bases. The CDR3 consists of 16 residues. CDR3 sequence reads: CASRLRGDRVDNEQFF. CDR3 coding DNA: TGTGCCAGTAGACTGCGCGGCGATAGAGTGGACAATGAGCAGTTCTTC. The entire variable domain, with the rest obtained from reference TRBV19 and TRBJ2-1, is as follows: DGGITQSPKYLFRKEGQNVTLSCEQNLNHDAMYWYRQDPGQGLRLIYYSQIVNDFQKGDIAEGYSVSREKKESFPLTVTSAQKNPTAFYLCASRLRGDRVDNEQFFGPGTRLTVL.

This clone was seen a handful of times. CDR3 in amino acids: CASSQSTGNSPLHF. For the CDR3, the DNA is TGTGCCAGCAGCCAATCAACAGGGAATTCACCCCTCCACTTT. The chain employs TRBV7-2 and TRBJ1-6; TRBD1 is a possible D gene (6 bases). The CDR3 is 14 residues long. V lost 5 bases, J lost 7 bases, and 12 bases lay in between. Germline loops: CDR1 SGHTA, CDR2 FQGNSA.

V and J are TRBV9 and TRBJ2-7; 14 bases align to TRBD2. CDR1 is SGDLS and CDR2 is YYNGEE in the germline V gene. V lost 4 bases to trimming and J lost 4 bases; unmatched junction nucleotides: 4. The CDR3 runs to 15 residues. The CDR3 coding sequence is TGTGCCAGCAGCTCCGGGACTAGCGGGGGTTACGAGCAGTACTTC. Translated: CASSSGTSGGYEQYF.

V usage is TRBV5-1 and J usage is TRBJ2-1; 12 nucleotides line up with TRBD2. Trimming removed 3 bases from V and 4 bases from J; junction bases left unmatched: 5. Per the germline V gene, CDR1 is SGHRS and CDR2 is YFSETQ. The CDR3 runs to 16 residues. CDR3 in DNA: TGCGCCAGCAGCTCTTCGACTAGCGGGGGATACAATGAGCAGTTCTTC. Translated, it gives CASSSSTSGGYNEQFF.

DNA of the CDR3: TGTGCCAGCAGTTTCGAGTTCCACGAGCAGTACTTC. It codes for CASSFEFHEQYF. The chain carries TRBV28 and TRBJ2-7, with no clear D. The CDR3 is 12 amino acids. Germline V lookup: CDR1 MDHEN, CDR2 SYDVKM. Trimming removed 3 bases at V and 5 bases at J, with 8 bases between.

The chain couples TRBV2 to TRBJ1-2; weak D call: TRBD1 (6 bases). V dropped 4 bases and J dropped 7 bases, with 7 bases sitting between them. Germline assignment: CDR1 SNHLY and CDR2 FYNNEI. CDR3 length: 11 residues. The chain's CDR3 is CASSGGLGYTF. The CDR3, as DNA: TGTGCCAGCAGTGGGGGGCTTGGCTACACCTTC.

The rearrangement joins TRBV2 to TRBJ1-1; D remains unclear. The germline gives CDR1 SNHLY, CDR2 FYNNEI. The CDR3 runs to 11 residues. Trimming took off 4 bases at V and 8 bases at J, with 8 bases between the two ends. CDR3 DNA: TGTGCCAGCAGTGGTGGAGAAGAAGCTTTCTTT. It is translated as CASSGGEEAFF.

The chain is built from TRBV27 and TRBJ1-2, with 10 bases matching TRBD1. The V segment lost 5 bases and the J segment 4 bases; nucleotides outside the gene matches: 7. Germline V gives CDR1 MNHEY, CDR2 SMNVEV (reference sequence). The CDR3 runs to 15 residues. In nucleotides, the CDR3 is TGTGCCAGCAGTACGGCGACAGGGGGCTTCTATGGCTACACCTTC. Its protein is CASSTATGGFYGYTF.

DNA for the CDR3: TGTGCCAGTAGTATAGCTGCCCAGGGTTTCCCGCAAGAGACCCAGTACTTC. As protein: CASSIAAQGFPQETQYF. V gene TRBV19 combines with J gene TRBJ2-5; D is possibly TRBD1 (5 bases). V lost 1 base, J lost 2 bases, and 17 bases lay in between. The CDR3 has 17 residues. Germline V gene lookup returns CDR1 LNHDA and CDR2 SQIVND (reference sequence). Together with reference TRBV19 and TRBJ2-5, the CDR3 gives the full variable domain: DGGITQSPKYLFRKEGQNVTLSCEQNLNHDAMYWYRQDPGQGLRLIYYSQIVNDFQKGDIAEGYSVSREKKESFPLTVTSAQKNPTAFYLCASSIAAQGFPQETQYFGPGTRLLVL.

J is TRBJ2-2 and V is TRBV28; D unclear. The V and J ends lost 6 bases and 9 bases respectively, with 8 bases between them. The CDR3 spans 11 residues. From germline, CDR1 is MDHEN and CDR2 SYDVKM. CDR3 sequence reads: CASSPGWELFF. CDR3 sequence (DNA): TGTGCCAGCAGCCCAGGTTGGGAGCTGTTTTTT.